A single sample gave rise to the 20 T cell receptor beta chains below, sequenced in a study of T-cell memory formation after mild COVID-19. MiXCR was run by TCRdb on the 5' RACE reads, yielding one entry per CDR3 protein. The sample has hundreds of thousands of distinct CDR3 sequences, roughly 14% seen once. The sample consisted of PBMCs or a T cell subset sorted from them (not recorded which). Receptors originate from a man aged 18 to 29 who had mild COVID-19 (a few samples of this study predate the infection). Cell type and time point are not known.

CDR3 sequence reads: CASSSGGTFTDTQYF. CDR3 coding DNA: TGTGCCAGCAGCTCCGGAGGGACATTTACAGATACGCAGTATTTT. The chain links TRBV7-6 to TRBJ2-3, with D tentatively TRBD1 or TRBD2 (6 bases each). V was shortened by 4 bases and J by 3 bases, with 14 bases between the two germline ends. Per germline, CDR1 SGHVS and CDR2 FNYEAQ. This CDR3 region has 15 residues.

DNA for the CDR3: TGTGCCGTTTCGACTGGGACAGGGGACGAAAAACTGTTTTTT. Translated, it gives CAVSTGTGDEKLFF. This sequence joins TRBV10-3 and TRBJ1-4, with 10 bases lining up with TRBD1. The length of the CDR3 is 14 residues. V gave up 11 bases and J gave up 8 bases; unmatched junction bases: 11. The germline gives CDR1 ENHRY, CDR2 SYGVKD.

This chain uses TRBV10-3 with TRBJ2-7; TRBD1 aligns across 10 bases. The CDR3 is 16 amino acids. With 4 bases clipped from V and 4 bases from J, the junction kept 10 bases outside the gene matches. Germline loops: CDR1 ENHRY, CDR2 SYGVKD. This CDR3 is CAISGDPGTGVYEQYF. CDR3 DNA sequence: TGTGCCATCAGTGGGGACCCCGGGACAGGGGTTTACGAGCAGTACTTC.

This clonotype has only a few counts. The V gene is TRBV6-6, the J gene TRBJ1-5; D unclear. V lost 6 bases and J 2 bases, leaving 11 bases between the germline ends. The germline V gene has CDR1 MNHNY and CDR2 SVGAGI (reference sequence). The CDR3 has 14 amino acids. The CDR3 loop reads CASSQRGRNQPQHF. Written as DNA, the CDR3 is TGTGCCAGCAGCCAGAGAGGCCGCAATCAGCCCCAGCATTTT.

Turning to this clonotype: A read error may produce the germline difference seen at one junction end. The chain combines TRBV15 with TRBJ2-1; 7 nucleotides agree with TRBD1. CDR3 length: 13 residues. The germline V gene encodes CDR1 LNHNV and CDR2 YYDKDF (reference sequence). CDR3 in DNA: TGTGCCACCAGCAGAGGAGACAGGGATTCTCGGCTCTTC. Protein sequence: CATSRGDRDSRLF.

The table lists this clonotype with a few counts. This sequence joins TRBV4-3 and TRBJ1-1; D call uncertain. Germline CDR1 is LGHNA and CDR2 is YSLEER. The CDR3 totals 16 residues. V was cut by 4 bases and J by 0 bases, with 15 bases left in between. Here the CDR3 DNA reads TGCGCCAGCAGCCCAGAGTGGTCGGAAATGAACACTGAAGCTTTCTTT. Residues: CASSPEWSEMNTEAFF.

J is TRBJ1-1 and V is TRBV3-1, with a possible D match to TRBD1 (5 bases). The CDR3 consists of 15 residues. V was shortened by 1 base and J by 4 bases, with 13 bases between the two germline ends. The germline V gene has CDR1 LGHDT and CDR2 YNNKEL (reference sequence). The CDR3 DNA is TGTGCCAGCAGCCAAGCGCCAGGGTTTGGCACTGAAGCTTTCTTT. Its protein is CASSQAPGFGTEAFF.

This clonotype was counted between two and nine times. With a much larger clone just one base away, this may be a read error. This rearrangement joins TRBV7-2 to TRBJ1-1, with TRBD1 matching over 10 bases. The germline CDR1 and CDR2 sequences are SGHTA and FQGNSA. V was pared by 5 bases and J by 6 bases, with 3 bases of the junction left unmatched. There are 13 residues in the CDR3. CDR3 residues: CASSRQGAAEAFF. The CDR3 nucleotides read TGTGCCAGCAGCCGACAGGGGGCCGCTGAAGCTTTCTTT.

This chain links TRBV7-6 with TRBJ1-3; possibly TRBD1 for D (5 bases). The length of the CDR3 is 14 residues. The V gene lost 2 bases and the J gene lost 4 bases, with 9 bases spanning the gap. The germline V gene has CDR1 SGHVS and CDR2 FNYEAQ. The CDR3 DNA follows: TGTGCCAGCAGCTTAATAGGGGCCGGAAACACCATATATTTT. This codes for CASSLIGAGNTIYF. Supplemented by reference TRBV7-6 and TRBJ1-3, the full variable domain reads GAGVSQSPRYKVTKRGQDVALRCDPISGHVSLYWYRQALGQGPEFLTYFNYEAQQDKSGLPNDRFSAERPEGSISTLTIQRTEQRDSAMYRCASSLIGAGNTIYFGEGSWLTVV.

This clonotype was counted between two and nine times. The CDR3: CASSRTGPYEQYV. The CDR3 DNA reads as TGTGCCAGCAGTAGGACAGGACCCTACGAGCAGTACGTC. The chain has TRBV6-6 and TRBJ2-7; 7 bases agree with TRBD1. The V gene's germline CDR1 is MNHNY and CDR2 SVGAGI (reference sequence). The CDR3 loop spans 13 amino acids. Trimming took 5 bases from V and 2 from J; bases not matched to a gene: 3.

This clonotype was seen a few times. The chain couples TRBV6-5 to TRBJ2-3, with a weak D call TRBD2 (5 bases). The CDR3 has 14 amino acids. Germline assignment: CDR1 MNHEY and CDR2 SVGAGI. Trimming removed 7 bases from V and 2 bases from J, with 13 bases in between. DNA for the CDR3: TGTGCCAGCACTGACGGCGGGTACACAGATACGCAGTATTTT. It codes for CASTDGGYTDTQYF.

This clonotype was detected a few times. The chain couples TRBV7-9 to TRBJ1-6; 9 bases line up with TRBD1. The CDR3 is 15 residues long. Germline V CDR1 and CDR2: SEHNR, FQNEAQ (reference sequence). V lost 5 bases and J lost 10; bases outside the gene matches: 9. CDR3 in amino acids: CASSTHRGRESPLHF. The CDR3 DNA is TGTGCCAGCAGCACACACAGGGGGCGCGAATCACCCCTCCACTTT.

The rearrangement uses TRBV7-7 and TRBJ2-7, with D possibly matching TRBD2 (5 bases). CDR3 length equals 18 residues. The germline V and J ends were trimmed by 0 bases and 2 bases, with 20 bases remaining between them. CDR1 and CDR2 (germline): SSHAT, FNYEAQ (reference sequence). For the CDR3, the DNA is TGTGCCAGCAGCTTAGCGCGGGTCGGGCAGTCCCTTCCCTACGAGCAGTACTTC. This codes for CASSLARVGQSLPYEQYF.

The rearrangement uses TRBV6-5 and TRBJ2-5; 8 nucleotides align to TRBD2. Germline values: CDR1 MNHEY, CDR2 SVGAGI. Trimming cost V 2 bases and J 1 base; bases outside gene matches: 6. The CDR3 length is 16 residues. The CDR3 DNA sequence: TGTGCCAGCAGTTACATCTGGAGCGGGGGCCAAGAGACCCAGTACTTC. Protein product: CASSYIWSGGQETQYF.

The sample holds many counts of this clonotype. The chain joins TRBV5-5 to TRBJ2-1; D unclear. The CDR3 sequence is 13 residues long. The germline CDR1 and CDR2 sequences are SGHKS and YYEKEE (reference sequence). The ends were cut back, 2 bases at V and 4 bases at J, with 7 bases in the middle. The CDR3 coding sequence is TGTGCCAGCAGCTTTGGGCTGTACAATGAGCAGTTCTTC. Encoded protein: CASSFGLYNEQFF.

This clonotype has just a few counts. The rearrangement uses TRBV3-1 and TRBJ1-2, with 7 bases matching TRBD1. From germline, CDR1 is LGHDT and CDR2 YNNKEL (reference sequence). Trimming took 0 bases from V and 2 from J; bases not matched to a gene: 3. The CDR3 is 15 amino acids. CDR3: CASSQDRGQNYGYTF. The CDR3 nucleotides are TGTGCCAGCAGCCAAGATCGGGGACAGAACTATGGCTACACCTTC.

This clonotype came up a few times. The chain recombines TRBV5-6 with TRBJ2-7, with D possibly TRBD2 on 5 matching bases. Germline V gives CDR1 SGHDT, CDR2 YYEEEE. The CDR3 runs to 16 residues. Trimming removed 4 bases from V and 0 bases from J, with 17 bases in between. The CDR3 loop is CASSPVGSGSSYEQYF. The DNA for the CDR3 is TGTGCCAGCAGCCCCGTTGGCAGCGGAAGCTCCTACGAGCAGTACTTC.

The table lists this clonotype with a few counts. The chain carries TRBV7-2 and TRBJ2-5, with D tentatively TRBD2 (5 bases). CDR3 length: 14 amino acids. Germline values: CDR1 SGHTA, CDR2 FQGNSA. Trimming removed 4 bases at V and 5 bases at J, with 14 bases between. CDR3 sequence: CASSSQAERETQYF. The CDR3 DNA sequence: TGTGCCAGCAGCTCGCAGGCCGAGCGGGAGACCCAGTACTTC.

The rearrangement joins TRBV6-2 or TRBV6-3 to TRBJ1-1, with 7 nucleotides matching TRBD1. The CDR3 loop spans 13 amino acids. Germline CDR1 MNHEY, CDR2 SVGEGT. J gave up 6 bases and V 6 bases, and 7 bases lay outside the gene matches. CDR3 nucleotides: TGTGCCAGCAGCCGGGACAGCGTCGCTGAAGCTTTCTTT. It specifies CASSRDSVAEAFF.

The V and J genes are TRBV18 and TRBJ2-5; 12 bases align to TRBD2. The CDR3 has 17 amino acids. Germline lookup yields CDR1 KGHSH and CDR2 LQKENI. J lost 2 bases, V lost 5 bases, and 9 bases had no gene match. CDR3 in DNA: TGTGCCAGCTCAGACCTTCGGACTAGCGGGGTTCAAGAGACCCAGTACTTC. It yields the protein CASSDLRTSGVQETQYF.